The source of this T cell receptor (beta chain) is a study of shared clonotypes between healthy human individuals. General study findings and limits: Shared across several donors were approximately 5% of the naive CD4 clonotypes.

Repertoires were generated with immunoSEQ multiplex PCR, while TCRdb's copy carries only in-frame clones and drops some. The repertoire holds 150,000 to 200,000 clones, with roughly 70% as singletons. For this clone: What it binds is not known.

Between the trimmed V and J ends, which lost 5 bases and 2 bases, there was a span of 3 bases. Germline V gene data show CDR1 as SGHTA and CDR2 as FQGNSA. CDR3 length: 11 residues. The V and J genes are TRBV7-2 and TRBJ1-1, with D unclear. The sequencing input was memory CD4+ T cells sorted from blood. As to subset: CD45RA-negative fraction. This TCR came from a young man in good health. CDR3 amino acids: CASSHNTEAFF. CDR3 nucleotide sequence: TGTGCCAGCAGCCATAACACTGAAGCTTTCTTT.